This record covers a single T cell receptor beta chain. Its antigen is undetermined. After the first PCR, alpha and beta chain libraries were processed separately. After CD4 positive bead selection, the CD4-negative fraction gave CD8 T cells. Cells stained for CD3, CD4, CD8, CD45RA, CD27 and viability were sorted into four CD45RA/CD27 subsets. These data are taken from a study of naive and memory T cell subsets. V lost 6 bases to trimming and J lost 5 bases; unmatched junction nucleotides: 10. CDR1 is MNHNY and CDR2 is SVGAGI in the germline V gene (reference sequence). This CDR3 contains 15 residues. Two oligonucleotides, mixed equimolar, formed the beta constant-region primer covering TRBC1 and TRBC2. The ligated cDNA underwent four PCR rounds using SP2 and nested alpha and beta constant-region primers. TCRdb recomputed calls from the UMI-ligation and nested PCR reads with MiXCR, one row per CDR3 protein. The table shows some 110,000 distinct CDR3 sequences, with 36% occurring only once.

Study-wide results and limits: Each distinct alpha or beta sequence counts as one clonotype.

The sequence was collected from a human donor in good health. The genes are TRBV6-6 and TRBJ2-5; 9 bases line up with TRBD1. Sequencing was performed on central memory CD4+ T cells from blood. CDR3 in DNA: TGTGCCAGCAGGCCACGTACAGGGGGCCGCGAGACCCAGTACTTC. Amino acids: CASRPRTGGRETQYF.